The 8 T cell receptor beta chains given below trace back to one sample, sequenced in a study of cytomegalovirus exposure and HLA in healthy donors. Measured with immunoSEQ multiplex PCR; TCRdb has only the in-frame clones, and not every one. The sample records about 200,000 clones, around 86% being singletons. The sequenced material came from PBMCs. Receptors originate from a woman under 30 in good health and CMV-seronegative.

This rearrangement joins TRBV9 to TRBJ2-7; 10 positions agree with TRBD2. V dropped 0 bases and J dropped 4; count of bases not matched to a gene: 4. Germline CDR1 is SGDLS and CDR2 is YYNGEE. The CDR3 contains 15 residues. The CDR3 protein is CASSVAAGGRYEQYF. CDR3 sequence (DNA): TGTGCCAGCAGCGTAGCAGCGGGGGGGCGTTACGAGCAGTACTTC. Together with reference TRBV9 and TRBJ2-7, the CDR3 gives the full variable domain: DSGVTQTPKHLITATGQRVTLRCSPRSGDLSVYWYQQSLDQGLQFLIQYYNGEERAKGNILERFSAQQFPDLHSELNLSSLELGDSALYFCASSVAAGGRYEQYFGPGTRLTVT.

This chain connects TRBV4-1 to TRBJ2-1, with D perhaps matching TRBD2 (7 bases). Germline values: CDR1 MGHRA, CDR2 YSYEKL. The CDR3 consists of 15 residues. V was trimmed by 1 base and J by 6 bases, leaving 13 bases between them. CDR3 DNA sequence: TGCGCCAGCAGCCAAGCGGGGGGCATGTCCAATGAGCAGTTCTTC. Protein: CASSQAGGMSNEQFF.

Only a few counts were recorded for this clone. J is TRBJ1-2 and V is TRBV7-9; 11 bases align to TRBD1. The CDR3 is 14 amino acids. Germline V gene sequence: CDR1 SEHNR, CDR2 FQNEAQ (reference sequence). V lost 0 bases to trimming and J lost 11 bases; unmatched junction nucleotides: 5. The CDR3 region is CASSLATGQGVYTF. The CDR3 nucleotides read TGTGCCAGCAGCTTAGCGACGGGACAGGGGGTTTACACCTTC.

The V call is TRBV11-2, the J call TRBJ1-1; possibly TRBD1 for D (5 bases). Trimming pared 5 bases from V and 4 bases from J, leaving 17 bases between. Germline V gives CDR1 SGHAT, CDR2 FQNNGV. The CDR3 contains 15 residues. CDR3 nucleotide sequence: TGTGCCAGCAGCCCGGCACAGGCCGGCATCACTGAAGCTTTCTTT. It codes for CASSPAQAGITEAFF.

The chain recombines TRBV7-2 with TRBJ2-1; TRBD1 aligns across 7 bases. The germline gives CDR1 SGHTA, CDR2 FQGNSA. This CDR3 has 15 residues. The ends lost 5 bases at V and 8 bases at J; junction bases unmatched: 12. The CDR3 region is CASSARGRGYYEQFF. CDR3 DNA: TGTGCCAGCAGCGCAAGGGGCAGGGGGTACTATGAGCAGTTCTTC.

V gene TRBV9 combines with J gene TRBJ1-2, with unresolved D. This CDR3 region has 13 residues. The V end lost 3 bases, the J end lost 1 base, and 7 bases lay between the germline ends. Germline-derived CDR1 and CDR2 are SGDLS and YYNGEE. The CDR3 nucleotides read TGTGCCAGCAGCGCTAACAGTAACTATGGCTACACCTTC. Amino acid sequence: CASSANSNYGYTF.

The chain uses TRBV27 and TRBJ1-5; 8 positions match TRBD1. CDR1 and CDR2 from the germline V gene are MNHEY and SMNVEV (reference sequence). This CDR3 has 16 amino acids. Trimming at V came to 2 bases and at J to 1 base, leaving 4 bases not matched to a gene. This CDR3 reads CASSLGTGGSNQPQHF. As DNA, the CDR3 is TGTGCCAGCAGTTTAGGGACAGGTGGCAGCAATCAGCCCCAGCATTTT.

V usage is TRBV5-4 and J usage is TRBJ2-3; D is unresolved. Deletions cut 9 bases from V and 5 bases from J, with 10 bases between. Germline V gene lookup returns CDR1 SGHNT and CDR2 YYREEE (reference sequence). The CDR3 consists of 11 residues. The CDR3 is CATAFRDTQYF. For the CDR3, the DNA is TGTGCCACCGCATTTAGAGATACGCAGTATTTT.